This TCR beta chain came from a study of low-dose radiotherapy and immunotherapy resistance in tumors. This CDR3 has 14 amino acids. V was cut by 11 bases and J by 2 bases, with 18 bases left in between. Germline V gives CDR1 MDHEN, CDR2 SYDVKM. This clonotype qualifies as medium-sized. The time point is: after trial treatment. As to treatment: LDRT plus nivolumab, ipilimumab, low-dose cyclophosphamide and aspirin (RACIN trial). Alpha- and beta-chain coverage of first-strand cDNA came from TRAV- and TRBV-specific primers. TCRs were amplified for approximately 21 PCR cycles with a constant-region primer and V-primer adapter. TCRdb re-called the reads with MiXCR, one entry per CDR3 protein. Counted here are tens of thousands of distinct CDR3 sequences, approximately 54% occurring once; the ten biggest clones make up 4.5% to 6.5%.

J is TRBJ1-1 and V is TRBV28, with D uncertain. The specimen was PBMCs, collected after low-dose radiotherapy plus immunotherapy. This TCR came from a male donor with gallbladder cancer. CDR3 amino acids: CAVHSGAINTEAFF. The DNA for the CDR3 is TGTGCCGTCCACTCAGGTGCCATAAACACTGAAGCTTTCTTT. The full variable domain, rest sourced from reference TRBV28 and TRBJ1-1, is DVKVTQSSRYLVKRTGEKVFLECVQDMDHENMFWYRQDPGLGLRLIYFSYDVKMKEKGDIPEGYSVSREKKERFSLILESASTNQTSMYLCAVHSGAINTEAFFGQGTRLTVV.